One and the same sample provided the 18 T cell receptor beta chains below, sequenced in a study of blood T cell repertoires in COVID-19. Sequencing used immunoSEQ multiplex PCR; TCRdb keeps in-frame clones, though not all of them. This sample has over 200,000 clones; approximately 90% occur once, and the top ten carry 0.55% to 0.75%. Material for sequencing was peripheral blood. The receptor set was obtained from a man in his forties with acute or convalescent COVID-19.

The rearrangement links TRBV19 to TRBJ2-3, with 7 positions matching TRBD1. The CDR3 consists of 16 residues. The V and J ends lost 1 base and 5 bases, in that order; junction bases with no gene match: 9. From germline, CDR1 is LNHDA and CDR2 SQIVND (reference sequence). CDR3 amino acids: CASSIVPSGTEDTQYF. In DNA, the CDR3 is TGTGCCAGTAGTATAGTCCCCTCCGGGACAGAAGATACGCAGTATTTT.

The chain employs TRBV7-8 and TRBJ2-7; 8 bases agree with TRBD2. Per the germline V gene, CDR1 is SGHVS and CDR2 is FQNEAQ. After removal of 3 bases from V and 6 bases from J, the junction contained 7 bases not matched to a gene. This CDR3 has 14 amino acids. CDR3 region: CASSLGLVSIEQYF. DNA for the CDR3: TGTGCCAGCAGCTTGGGACTAGTGTCGATCGAGCAGTACTTC. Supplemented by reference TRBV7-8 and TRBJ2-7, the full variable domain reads GAGVSQSPRYKVAKRGQDVALRCDPISGHVSLFWYQQALGQGPEFLTYFQNEAQLDKSGLPSDRFFAERPEGSVSTLKIQRTQQEDSAVYLCASSLGLVSIEQYFGPGTRLTVT.

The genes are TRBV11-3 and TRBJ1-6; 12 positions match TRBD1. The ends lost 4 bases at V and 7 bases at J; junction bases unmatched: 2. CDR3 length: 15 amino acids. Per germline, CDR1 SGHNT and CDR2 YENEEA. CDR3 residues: CASSSGQGANSPLHF. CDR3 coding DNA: TGTGCCAGCAGCTCGGGACAGGGGGCGAATTCACCCCTCCACTTT.

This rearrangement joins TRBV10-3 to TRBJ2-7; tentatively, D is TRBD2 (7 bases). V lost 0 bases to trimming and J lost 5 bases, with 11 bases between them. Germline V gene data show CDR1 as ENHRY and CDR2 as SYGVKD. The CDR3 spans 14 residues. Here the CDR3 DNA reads TGTGCCATCAGTGAGTCGGGGGGGCAGAACGAGCAGTACTTC. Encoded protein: CAISESGGQNEQYF.

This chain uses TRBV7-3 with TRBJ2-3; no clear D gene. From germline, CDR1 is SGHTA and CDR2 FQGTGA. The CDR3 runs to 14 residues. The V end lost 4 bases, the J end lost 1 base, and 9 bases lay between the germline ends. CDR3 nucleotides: TGTGCCAGCAGCTCTGATGGAGGCACAGATACGCAGTATTTT. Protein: CASSSDGGTDTQYF.

The CDR3 sequence is CASRGGPGQMNTEAFF. Here the CDR3 DNA reads TGCGCCAGCAGAGGGGGTCCGGGACAGATGAACACTGAAGCTTTCTTT. This chain links TRBV5-1 with TRBJ1-1; 7 bases match TRBD1. The CDR3 runs to 16 residues. V lost 5 bases and J lost 0; bases outside the gene matches: 10. CDR1 SGHRS and CDR2 YFSETQ come from the germline V gene.

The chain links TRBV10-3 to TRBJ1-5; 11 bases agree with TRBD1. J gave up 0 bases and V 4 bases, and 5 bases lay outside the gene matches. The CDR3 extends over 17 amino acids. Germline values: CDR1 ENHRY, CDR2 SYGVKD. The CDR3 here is CAISGTGGSYSNQPQHF. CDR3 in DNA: TGTGCCATCAGTGGGACAGGGGGCTCTTATAGCAATCAGCCCCAGCATTTT.

The CDR3 DNA reads as TGTGCCAGCAGCCAACATTCCGAAAGGGGGGGCGTCGACGAGCAGTACTTC. Amino acids: CASSQHSERGGVDEQYF. The chain employs TRBV3-1 (or the pseudogene TRBV3-2) and TRBJ2-7; a possible D gene is TRBD2 (7 bases). CDR1 is LGHDT and CDR2 is YNNKEL in the germline V gene (reference sequence). The germline V and J ends were trimmed by 2 bases and 5 bases, with 22 bases remaining between them. The CDR3 runs 17 residues.

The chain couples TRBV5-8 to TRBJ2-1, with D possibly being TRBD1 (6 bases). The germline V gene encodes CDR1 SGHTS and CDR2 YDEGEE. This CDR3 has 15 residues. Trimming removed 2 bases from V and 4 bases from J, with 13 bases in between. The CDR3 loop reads CASSFSTGQYNEQFF. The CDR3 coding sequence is TGTGCCAGCAGCTTTTCCACAGGGCAATACAATGAGCAGTTCTTC.

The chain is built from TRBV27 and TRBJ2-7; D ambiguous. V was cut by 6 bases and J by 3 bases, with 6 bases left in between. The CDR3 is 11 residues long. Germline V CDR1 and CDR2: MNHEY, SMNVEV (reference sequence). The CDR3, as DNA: TGTGCCAGCAGCCGACTCTACGAGCAGTACTTC. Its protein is CASSRLYEQYF.

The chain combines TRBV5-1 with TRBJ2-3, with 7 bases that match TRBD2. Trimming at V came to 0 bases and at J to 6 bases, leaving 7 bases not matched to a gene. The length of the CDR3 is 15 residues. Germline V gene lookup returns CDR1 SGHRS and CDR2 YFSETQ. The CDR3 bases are TGCGCCAGCAGCTTGGTTCTAGCGGAATCCGATACGCAGTATTTT. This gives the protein CASSLVLAESDTQYF.

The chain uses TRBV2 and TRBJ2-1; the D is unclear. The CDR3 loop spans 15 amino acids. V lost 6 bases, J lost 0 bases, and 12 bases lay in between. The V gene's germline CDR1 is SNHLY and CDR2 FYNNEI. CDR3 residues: CASRPLASSYNEQFF. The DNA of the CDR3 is TGTGCCAGCAGACCGCTTGCCAGCTCCTACAATGAGCAGTTCTTC.

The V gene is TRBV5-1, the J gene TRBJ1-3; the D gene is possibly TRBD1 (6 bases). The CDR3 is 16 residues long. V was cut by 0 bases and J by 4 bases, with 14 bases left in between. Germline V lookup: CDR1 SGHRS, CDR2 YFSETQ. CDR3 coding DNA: TGCGCCAGCAGCTTGGTTGCGGGGGCGACAGGAAACACCATATATTTT. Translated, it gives CASSLVAGATGNTIYF.

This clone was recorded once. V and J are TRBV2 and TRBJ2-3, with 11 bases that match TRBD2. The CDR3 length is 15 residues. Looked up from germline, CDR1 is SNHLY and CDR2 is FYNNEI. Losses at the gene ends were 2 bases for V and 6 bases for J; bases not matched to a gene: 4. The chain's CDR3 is CASSELAGGSDTQYF. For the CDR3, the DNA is TGTGCCAGCAGTGAACTAGCGGGGGGCTCCGATACGCAGTATTTT.

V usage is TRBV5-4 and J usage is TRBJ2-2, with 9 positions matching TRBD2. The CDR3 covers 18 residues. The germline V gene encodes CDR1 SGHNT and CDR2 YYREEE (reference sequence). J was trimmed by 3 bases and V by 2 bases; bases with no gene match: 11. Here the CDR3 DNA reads TGTGCCAGCAGCTTTGTCGGTGGCGGGGGGGCTGACACCGGGGAGCTGTTTTTT. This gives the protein CASSFVGGGGADTGELFF.

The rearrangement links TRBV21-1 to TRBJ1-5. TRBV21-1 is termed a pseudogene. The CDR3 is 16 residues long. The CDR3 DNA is TGTGCCACCGGGAGAAGGCGGCGGGCACCCAATCAGCCCCAGCATTTT. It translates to CATGRRRRAPNQPQHF.

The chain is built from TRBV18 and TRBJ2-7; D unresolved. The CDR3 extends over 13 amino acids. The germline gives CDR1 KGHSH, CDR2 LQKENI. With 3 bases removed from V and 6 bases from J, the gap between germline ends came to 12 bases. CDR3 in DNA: TGTGCCAGCTCACCCTCCACTACGGGCGAGCAGTACTTC. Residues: CASSPSTTGEQYF.

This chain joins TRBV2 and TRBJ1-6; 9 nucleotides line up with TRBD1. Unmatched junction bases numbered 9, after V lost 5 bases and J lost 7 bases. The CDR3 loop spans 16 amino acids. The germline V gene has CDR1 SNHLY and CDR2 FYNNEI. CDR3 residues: CASSPTGGERNSPLHF. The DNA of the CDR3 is TGTGCCAGCAGTCCTACAGGGGGCGAGCGAAATTCACCCCTCCACTTT.